The sequence of this T cell receptor beta chain was determined in a study of molecular identifiers for immune sequencing clone quantification. The study, taken as a whole, reports: Roughly 940,000 naive cells reportedly did not prevent detection of spiked Jurkat TCR RNA from one cell.

There are 16 residues in the CDR3. Germline trimming cut 5 bases from V and 3 bases from J; bases unmatched to any gene: 13. Germline assignment: CDR1 SGHKS and CDR2 YYEKEE (reference sequence). Each CDR3 protein is one row after TCRdb ran MiXCR on the PCR reads. The sample has 400,000 to 600,000 distinct CDR3 sequences, 20% to 25% seen once. To note about this clonotype: Its antigen is not known.

Naive CD8 libraries were made from around 18,000 to 910,000 sorted cells, and they used 10%, 30% or 50% RNA. The chain couples TRBV5-5 to TRBJ2-7, with 8 bases matching TRBD1. Sample: naive CD8+ T cells from blood, with Jurkat cell RNA spiked in. The subset was: FACS-sorted CD8+CD4-CCR7+CD45RA+ naive T cells. This clonotype originated in a human donor in good health. Some libraries in this study had Jurkat cell RNA spiked in. The CDR3 DNA is TGTGCCAGCAGTCAGGCAGGGGGCGCGTCGGGCTACGAGCAGTACTTC. As protein: CASSQAGGASGYEQYF.